The rows below give T cell receptor beta chains drawn from one sample of a study of PD-L1 blockade in urothelial cancer. Produced via immunoSEQ multiplex PCR; TCRdb's table is partial and in-frame only. The sample has around 45,000 clones; more than 70% are singletons. Source: PBMCs, taken around atezolizumab (anti-PD-L1) treatment. The receptors come from a man in his sixties with urothelial cancer. CDR3s leave out the opening cysteine and the closing phenylalanine or tryptophan. A clone size is listed for some rows: how often the clone was seen (once, few, many), or a class if it is expanded.

V gene,clone size,J gene,CDR3 protein
TRBV10-2,NA,TRBJ2-6,ASRDRASGANVLT
TRBV18,NA,TRBJ1-2,ASSPQTDYGYT
TRBV28,NA,TRBJ1-5,ASSLVLGVHQPQH
TRBV5-7,NA,TRBJ1-4,ASSSGILSTNEKLF
TRBV2,NA,TRBJ2-3,ASSGGSGISTDTQY
TRBV4-3,NA,TRBJ2-6,ASSQRDSGANVLT
TRBV28,medium-sized,TRBJ1-1,ASSSLGGQSEAF
TRBV18,NA,TRBJ2-3,ASSLLSPTDTQY
TRBV28,NA,TRBJ2-1,ASRLPLGRGAYNEQF
TRBV10-3,NA,TRBJ2-2,AISEPTSGPNTGELF
TRBV4-1,NA,TRBJ2-7,ASSQDQDSTYEQY
TRBV28,NA,TRBJ1-5,ASGETGANSNQPQH
TRBV28,few,TRBJ2-6,ASSLDTGSSGANVLT
TRBV4-2,NA,TRBJ2-1,ASSQGTSGVGTGEQF
TRBV7-9,NA,TRBJ2-5,ASTSLRDRDEETQY
TRBV6-4,NA,TRBJ2-1,ASSDWAGDEQF
TRBV6-1,NA,TRBJ2-3,ASSELGGTHTDTQY
TRBV5-1,NA,TRBJ2-5,ASSFSSGKETQY
TRBV30,NA,TRBJ1-4,AWSATGVFGKLF
TRBV14,few,TRBJ2-3,ASSRNSGVSTDTQY
TRBV9,NA,TRBJ2-3,ASSVEVTGGTQY
TRBV11-2,NA,TRBJ2-5,ASSSPGLGEETQY
TRBV29-1,NA,TRBJ2-2,SAEKTVSAGGELF
TRBV4-1,NA,TRBJ1-2,ASSQEEGPGGGYT
TRBV6-5,NA,TRBJ1-4,ASSRPGLEKLF
TRBV15,NA,TRBJ2-7,ATSRAGGSSYEQY
TRBV10-3,NA,TRBJ2-7,AISDPGLAGRYEQY
TRBV29-1,NA,TRBJ1-2,SVDGSGYT
TRBV11-1,NA,TRBJ1-5,ASSLSGESNQPQH